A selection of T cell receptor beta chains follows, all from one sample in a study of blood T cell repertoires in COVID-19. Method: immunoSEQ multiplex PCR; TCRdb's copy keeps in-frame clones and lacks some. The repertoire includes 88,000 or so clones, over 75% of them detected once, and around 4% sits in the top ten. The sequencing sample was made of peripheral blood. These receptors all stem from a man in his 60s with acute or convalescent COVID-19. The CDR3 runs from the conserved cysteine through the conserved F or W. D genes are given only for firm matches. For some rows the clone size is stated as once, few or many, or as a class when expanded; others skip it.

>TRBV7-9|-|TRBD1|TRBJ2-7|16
TGTGCCAGCAGCTTTAGGTCGGGACAGGGCTCCTACGAGCAGTACTTC
CASSFRSGQGSYEQYF
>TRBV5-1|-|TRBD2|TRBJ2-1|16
TGCGCCAGCAGCCCTGGGGGAGCGGGGGGGCGAAATGAGCAGTTCTTC
CASSPGGAGGRNEQFF
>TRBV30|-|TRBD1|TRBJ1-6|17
TGTGCCTGGAGTGTACGACAGGGGGTCTCCTATAATTCACCCCTCCACTTT
CAWSVRQGVSYNSPLHF
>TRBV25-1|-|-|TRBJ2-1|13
TGTGCCAGCAGAGTGGAGTCCGAGAAAGAGCAGTTCTTC
CASRVESEKEQFF
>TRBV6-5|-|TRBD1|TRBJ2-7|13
TGTGCCAGCAGTAAGGACAGGTCCTACGAGCAGTACTTC
CASSKDRSYEQYF
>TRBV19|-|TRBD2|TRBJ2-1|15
TGTGCCAGTAGTATCTACGGGGGGGTTTACAATGAGCAGTTCTTC
CASSIYGGVYNEQFF
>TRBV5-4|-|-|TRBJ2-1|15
TGTGCCAGCAGCTTGACTAGCTCTTCCTACAATGAGCAGTTCTTC
CASSLTSSSYNEQFF
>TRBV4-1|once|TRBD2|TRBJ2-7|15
TGCGCCAGCAGCCAGAGGACTAGCGGGGGCTACGAGCAGTACTTC
CASSQRTSGGYEQYF
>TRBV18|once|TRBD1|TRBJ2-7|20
TGTGCCAGCTCACCCGTTGGCCGGGACAGGGGTACAGAGAGCCCCTACGAGCAGTACTTC
CASSPVGRDRGTESPYEQYF
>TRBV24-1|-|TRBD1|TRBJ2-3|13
TGTGCCACCGGAGGACAGGGCACAGATACGCAGTATTTT
CATGGQGTDTQYF
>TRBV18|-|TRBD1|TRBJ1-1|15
TGTGCCAGCTCCGTCAGGGACAGGGGTTTAGCTGAAGCTTTCTTT
CASSVRDRGLAEAFF
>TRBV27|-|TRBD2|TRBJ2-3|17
TGTGCCAGCAGGGGGACTAGCGGGAGGGCCTCTCCAGATACGCAGTATTTT
CASRGTSGRASPDTQYF
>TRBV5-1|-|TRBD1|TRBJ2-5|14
TGCGCCAGCAGCTTGGGACAGGGGCAAGAGACCCAGTACTTC
CASSLGQGQETQYF
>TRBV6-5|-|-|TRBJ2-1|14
TGTGCCAGCACCCGGGACTGGCTAGCTGGTGAGCAGTTCTTC
CASTRDWLAGEQFF
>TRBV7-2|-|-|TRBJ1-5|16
TGTGCCAGCAGGGGAGGGGGTACAGTTACCAATCAGCCCCAGCATTTT
CASRGGGTVTNQPQHF
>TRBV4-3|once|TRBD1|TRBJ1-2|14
TGCGCCAGCAGCCAACAAGACAGGGTCTATGGCTACACCTTC
CASSQQDRVYGYTF